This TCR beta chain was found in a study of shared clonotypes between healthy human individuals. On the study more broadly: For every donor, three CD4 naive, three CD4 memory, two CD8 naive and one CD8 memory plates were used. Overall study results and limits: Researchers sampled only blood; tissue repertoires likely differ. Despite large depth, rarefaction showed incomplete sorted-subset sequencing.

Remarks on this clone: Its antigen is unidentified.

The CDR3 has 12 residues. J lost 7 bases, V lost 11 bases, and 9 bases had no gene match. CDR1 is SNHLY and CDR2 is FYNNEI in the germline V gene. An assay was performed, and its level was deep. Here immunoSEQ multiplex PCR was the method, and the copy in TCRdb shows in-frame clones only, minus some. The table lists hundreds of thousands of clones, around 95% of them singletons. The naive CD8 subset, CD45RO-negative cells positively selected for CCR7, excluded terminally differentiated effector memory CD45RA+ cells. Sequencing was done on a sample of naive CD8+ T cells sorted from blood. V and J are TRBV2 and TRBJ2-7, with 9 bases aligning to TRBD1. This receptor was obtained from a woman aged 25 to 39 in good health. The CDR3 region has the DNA TGTGCCGATAAGGGACAGGGAGGGGAGCAGTACTTC. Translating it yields CADKGQGGEQYF. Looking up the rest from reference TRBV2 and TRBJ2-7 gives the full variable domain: EPEVTQTPSHQVTQMGQEVILRCVPISNHLYFYWYRQILGQKVEFLVSFYNNEISEKSEIFDDQFSVERPDGSNFTLKIRSTKLEDSAMYFCADKGQGGEQYFGPGTRLTVT.